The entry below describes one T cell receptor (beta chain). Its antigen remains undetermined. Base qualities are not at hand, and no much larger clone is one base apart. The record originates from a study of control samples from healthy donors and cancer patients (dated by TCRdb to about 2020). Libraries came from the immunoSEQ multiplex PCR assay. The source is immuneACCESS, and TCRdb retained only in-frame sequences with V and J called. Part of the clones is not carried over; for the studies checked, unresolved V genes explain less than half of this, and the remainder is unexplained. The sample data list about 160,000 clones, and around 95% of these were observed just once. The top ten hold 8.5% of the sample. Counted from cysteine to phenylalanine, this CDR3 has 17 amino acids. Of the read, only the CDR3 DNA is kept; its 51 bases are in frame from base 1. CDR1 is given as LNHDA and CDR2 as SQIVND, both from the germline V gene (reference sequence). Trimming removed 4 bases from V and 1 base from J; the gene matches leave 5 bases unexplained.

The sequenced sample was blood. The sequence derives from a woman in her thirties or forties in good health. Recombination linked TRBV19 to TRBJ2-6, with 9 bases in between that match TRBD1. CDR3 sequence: CASSSRDRASGANVLTF. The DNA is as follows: TGTGCCAGTAGTAGCCGGGACAGGGCATCTGGGGCCAACGTCCTGACTTTC.